The 11 T cell receptor beta chains below were found in one sample sequenced in a study of blood T cell repertoires in COVID-19. Sequencing used immunoSEQ multiplex PCR; TCRdb keeps in-frame clones, though not all of them. The sample consists of just over 75,000 clones, approximately 84% of them appearing once. Sequenced input: peripheral blood. These receptors came from a man aged 55 to 70 with active or convalescent COVID-19.

The V and J genes are TRBV19 and TRBJ2-3; the match to TRBD2 covers 13 bases. V lost 3 bases, J lost 6 bases, and 3 bases stayed unmatched. Germline V gene sequence: CDR1 LNHDA, CDR2 SQIVND (reference sequence). The CDR3 runs 15 residues. This CDR3 is CASSIGLAGVDTQYF. CDR3 coding DNA: TGTGCCAGTAGTATTGGACTAGCGGGGGTGGATACGCAGTATTTT. Looking up the rest from reference TRBV19 and TRBJ2-3 gives the full variable domain: DGGITQSPKYLFRKEGQNVTLSCEQNLNHDAMYWYRQDPGQGLRLIYYSQIVNDFQKGDIAEGYSVSREKKESFPLTVTSAQKNPTAFYLCASSIGLAGVDTQYFGPGTRLTVL.

The CDR3 spells CASSPGSYGYTF. For the CDR3, the DNA is TGTGCCAGCAGCCCAGGGTCCTATGGCTACACCTTC. V gene TRBV7-8 combines with J gene TRBJ1-2; D is possibly TRBD1 (5 bases). V lost 5 bases to trimming and J lost 4 bases, with 8 bases between them. Germline values: CDR1 SGHVS, CDR2 FQNEAQ. CDR3 length: 12 amino acids.

This chain connects TRBV19 to TRBJ2-7; tentative D call: TRBD1 (5 bases). Germline CDR1 reads LNHDA; CDR2 reads SQIVND (reference sequence). The CDR3 is 15 residues long. Trimming took 5 bases from V and 0 from J, leaving 14 bases between them. The DNA for the CDR3 is TGTGCCAGTAGTCTCGACAGACGGATCTCCTACGAGCAGTACTTC. This codes for CASSLDRRISYEQYF.

As DNA, the CDR3 is TGTGCCAGCAGGGGGGACAGGGGTCAGCCCCAGCATTTT. Translation: CASRGDRGQPQHF. The chain is built from TRBV2 and TRBJ1-5; 10 bases map to TRBD1. The length of the CDR3 is 13 residues. The V gene's germline CDR1 is SNHLY and CDR2 FYNNEI. The V gene end was trimmed by 6 bases and the J gene end by 6 bases; junction bases not matched to a gene: 2.

For this clone: Relative to the germline gene, one junction end is altered; a read error may explain this. This rearrangement joins TRBV11-2 to TRBJ1-2; weak D call: TRBD1 (5 bases). Germline values: CDR1 SGHAT, CDR2 FQNNGV. The CDR3 length is 12 residues. The CDR3 nucleotides read TGTGCCAGCAGCCAAGACGGCGGGACGGGGATCTTC. This codes for CASSQDGGTGIF.

This chain links TRBV24-1 with TRBJ1-1, with D maybe TRBD1 (6 bases). Germline CDR1 and CDR2: KGHDR and SFDVKD. CDR3 length: 13 amino acids. The V and J ends lost 4 bases and 5 bases respectively, with 10 bases between them. The CDR3 reads CATSEEQGTEAFF. CDR3 in DNA: TGTGCCACCAGTGAGGAACAGGGTACTGAAGCTTTCTTT.

This clone showed up just a few times. This rearrangement joins TRBV6-6 to TRBJ1-3; D remains unclear. The CDR3 has 14 amino acids. V gave up 8 bases and J gave up 0 bases, with 11 bases separating them. Germline-derived CDR1 and CDR2 are MNHNY and SVGAGI (reference sequence). For the CDR3, the DNA is TGTGCCAGCGGAGAGCGATTCTCTGGAAACACCATATATTTT. Residues: CASGERFSGNTIYF.

This chain links TRBV6-6 with TRBJ2-5; the D gene is possibly TRBD2 (7 bases). CDR1 and CDR2 (germline): MNHNY, SVGAGI (reference sequence). The V end lost 2 bases, the J end lost 2 bases, and 9 bases lay between the germline ends. The CDR3 has 14 amino acids. This chain's CDR3 is CASSYEGGQETQYF. CDR3 DNA: TGTGCCAGCAGTTACGAGGGGGGGCAAGAGACCCAGTACTTC.

Turning to this clone: A much larger clone lies a single base off, so this may be a read error. The chain uses TRBV6-5 and TRBJ1-2; 8 bases fit TRBD1. Looked up from germline, CDR1 is MNHEY and CDR2 is SVGAGI. The length of the CDR3 is 13 residues. Germline trimming cut 6 bases from V and 4 bases from J; bases unmatched to any gene: 4. The CDR3 region has the DNA TGTGCCAGCAGCCCGGACAGGGCCTATGGCTACACCTTC. Amino acid sequence: CASSPDRAYGYTF.

The chain carries TRBV6-5 and TRBJ2-2, with D unresolved. V was clipped by 8 bases and J by 6 bases, with 16 bases between them. This CDR3 is 14 amino acids long. Germline CDR1 MNHEY, CDR2 SVGAGI. CDR3 sequence reads: CASGSEPLPGELFF. The CDR3 DNA reads TGTGCCAGCGGTTCAGAACCTCTCCCCGGGGAGCTGTTTTTT.

The chain carries TRBV9 and TRBJ1-5; perhaps TRBD1 as D (6 bases). The CDR3 loop spans 14 amino acids. The germline V gene has CDR1 SGDLS and CDR2 YYNGEE. The V end lost 1 base, the J end lost 2 bases, and 7 bases lay between the germline ends. CDR3 loop: CASSVSGGNQPQHF. For the CDR3, the DNA is TGTGCCAGCAGCGTATCAGGGGGCAATCAGCCCCAGCATTTT.